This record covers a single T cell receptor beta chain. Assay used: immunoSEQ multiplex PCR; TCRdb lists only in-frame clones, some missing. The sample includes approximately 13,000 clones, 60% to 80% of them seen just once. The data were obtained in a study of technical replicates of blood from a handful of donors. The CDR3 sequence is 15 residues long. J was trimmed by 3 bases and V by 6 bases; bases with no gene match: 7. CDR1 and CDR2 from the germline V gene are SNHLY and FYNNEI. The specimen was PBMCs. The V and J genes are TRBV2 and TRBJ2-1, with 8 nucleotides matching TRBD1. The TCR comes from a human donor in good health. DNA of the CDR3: TGTGCCAGCAGGACAGACAGGGGAGGCTACAATGAGCAGTTCTTC. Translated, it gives CASRTDRGGYNEQFF.